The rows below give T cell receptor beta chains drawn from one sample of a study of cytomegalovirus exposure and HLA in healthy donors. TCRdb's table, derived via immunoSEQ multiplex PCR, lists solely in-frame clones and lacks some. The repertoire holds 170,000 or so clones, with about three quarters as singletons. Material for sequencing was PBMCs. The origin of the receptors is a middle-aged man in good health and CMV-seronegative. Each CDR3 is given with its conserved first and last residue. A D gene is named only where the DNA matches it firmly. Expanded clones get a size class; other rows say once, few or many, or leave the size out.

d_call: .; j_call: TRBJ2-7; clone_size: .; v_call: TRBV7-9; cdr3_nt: TGTGCCAGCAGCTTAGAGCCCGGCGAGCAGTACTTC; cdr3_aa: CASSLEPGEQYF
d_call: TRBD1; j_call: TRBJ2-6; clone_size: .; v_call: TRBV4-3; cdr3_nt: TGCGCCAGCAGCCAAGAAGAGGGCAGGGGGCTTTTTGGGGCCAACGTCCTGACTTTC; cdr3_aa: CASSQEEGRGLFGANVLTF
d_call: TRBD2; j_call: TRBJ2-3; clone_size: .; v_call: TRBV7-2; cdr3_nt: TGTGCCAGCAGCTTAGCCTTCTCTCGGACTAGCGTAACAGATACGCAGTATTTT; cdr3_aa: CASSLAFSRTSVTDTQYF
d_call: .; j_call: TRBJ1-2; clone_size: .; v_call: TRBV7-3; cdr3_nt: TGTGCCAGCAGCCCCTCAAGCGGCAGGAGCTACACCTTC; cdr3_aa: CASSPSSGRSYTF
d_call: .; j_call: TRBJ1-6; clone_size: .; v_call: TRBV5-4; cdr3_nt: TGTGCCAGCAGCTTGGCCGTGTCTGACAGCTATAATTCACCCCTCCACTTT; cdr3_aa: CASSLAVSDSYNSPLHF
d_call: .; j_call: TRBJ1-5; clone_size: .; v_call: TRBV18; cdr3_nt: TGTGCCAGCTCACCCACGGGGGGAGTTAATCAGCCCCAGCATTTT; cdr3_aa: CASSPTGGVNQPQHF
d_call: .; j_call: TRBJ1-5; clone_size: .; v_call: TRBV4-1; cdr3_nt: TGCGCCAGCAGCCAAGGACGGAGAGGAAATCAGCCCCAGCATTTT; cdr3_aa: CASSQGRRGNQPQHF
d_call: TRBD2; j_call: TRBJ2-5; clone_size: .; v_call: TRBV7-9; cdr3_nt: TGTGCCAGCAGCTTGACTAGCGGACGGGAAGAGACCCAGTACTTC; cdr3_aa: CASSLTSGREETQYF
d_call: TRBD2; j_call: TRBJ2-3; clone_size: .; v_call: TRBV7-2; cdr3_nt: TGTGCCAGCAGCCTGGGGAGGGCTAGCGGAGATACGCAGTATTTT; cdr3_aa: CASSLGRASGDTQYF
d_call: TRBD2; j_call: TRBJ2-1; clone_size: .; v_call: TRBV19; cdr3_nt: TGTGCCAGTAGGCCTGGGACTAGCTCCTACAATGAGCAGTTCTTC; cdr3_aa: CASRPGTSSYNEQFF
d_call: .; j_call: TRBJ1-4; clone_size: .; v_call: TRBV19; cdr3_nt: TGTGCCAGTAGTATAGCGGCGACAAGGCTGTTTTTT; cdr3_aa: CASSIAATRLFF
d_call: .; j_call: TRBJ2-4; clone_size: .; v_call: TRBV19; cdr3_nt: TGTGCCAGTAGTATGAATTACCGGGGCAAAAACATTCAGTACTTC; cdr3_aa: CASSMNYRGKNIQYF
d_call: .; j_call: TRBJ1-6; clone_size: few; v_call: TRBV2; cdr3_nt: TGTGCCAGCAGTCCTCGGCAGGGCTCCTATAATTCACCCCTCCACTTT; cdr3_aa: CASSPRQGSYNSPLHF
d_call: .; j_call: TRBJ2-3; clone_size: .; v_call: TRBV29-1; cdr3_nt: TGCAGCGACATCGATTATAGCACAGATACGCAGTATTTT; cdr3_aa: CSDIDYSTDTQYF
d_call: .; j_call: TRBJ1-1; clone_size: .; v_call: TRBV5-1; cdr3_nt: TGCGCCAGCAGCTTTACCGCCCCTATCACTGAAGCTTTCTTT; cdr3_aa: CASSFTAPITEAFF
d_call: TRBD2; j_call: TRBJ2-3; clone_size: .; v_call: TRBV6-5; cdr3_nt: TGTGCCAGCAGGCAGGGACTAGCGGGAGTGGATACGCAGTATTTT; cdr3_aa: CASRQGLAGVDTQYF
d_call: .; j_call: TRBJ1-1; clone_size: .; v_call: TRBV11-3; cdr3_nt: TGTGCCAGCAGCTTAGCTCCAGGAACCGAAGCTTTCTTT; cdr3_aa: CASSLAPGTEAFF
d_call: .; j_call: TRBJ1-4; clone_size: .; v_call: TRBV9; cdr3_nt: TGTGCCAGCAGCGTTACGGGAAATGAAAAACTGTTTTTT; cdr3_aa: CASSVTGNEKLFF
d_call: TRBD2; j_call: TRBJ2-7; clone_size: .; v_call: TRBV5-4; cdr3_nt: TGTGCCAGCAGCTTAGGTAGCGGGAGCTCCTACGAGCAGTACTTC; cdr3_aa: CASSLGSGSSYEQYF
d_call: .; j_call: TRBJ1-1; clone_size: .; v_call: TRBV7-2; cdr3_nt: TGTGCCAGCAGCTTATACGGACAGAACACTGAAGCTTTCTTT; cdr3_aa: CASSLYGQNTEAFF
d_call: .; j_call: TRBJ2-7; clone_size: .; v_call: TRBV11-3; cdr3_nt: TGTGCCAGCAGCTTAACTCTCAACGGGGAGCAGTACTTC; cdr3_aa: CASSLTLNGEQYF
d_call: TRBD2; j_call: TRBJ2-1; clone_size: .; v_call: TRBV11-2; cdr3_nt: TGTGCCAGCGGACTAGCGGGAGGCAATGAGCAGTTCTTC; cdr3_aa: CASGLAGGNEQFF
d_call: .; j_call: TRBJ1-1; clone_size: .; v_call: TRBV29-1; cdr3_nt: TGCAGCGTTGAAGACTTCGGAGGTTCGAACACTGAAGCTTTCTTT; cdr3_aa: CSVEDFGGSNTEAFF
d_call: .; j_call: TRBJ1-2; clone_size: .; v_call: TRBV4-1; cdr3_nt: TGCGCCAGCAGCCGCCAGGGGAACTATGGCTACACCTTC; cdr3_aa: CASSRQGNYGYTF
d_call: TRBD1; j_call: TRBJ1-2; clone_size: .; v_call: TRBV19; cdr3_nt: TGTGCCAGTAGTTCCGGGGACAGTCTTTCTAACTATGGCTACACCTTC; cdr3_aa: CASSSGDSLSNYGYTF
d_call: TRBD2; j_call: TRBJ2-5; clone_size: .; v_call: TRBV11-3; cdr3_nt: TGTGCCAGCAGCCCAATAGCGGGCGCCCAAGAGACCCAGTACTTC; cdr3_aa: CASSPIAGAQETQYF
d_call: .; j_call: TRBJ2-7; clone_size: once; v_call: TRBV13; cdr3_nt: TGTGCCAGCACCCTTTGGGGGCGGTACGAGCAGTACTTC; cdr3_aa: CASTLWGRYEQYF
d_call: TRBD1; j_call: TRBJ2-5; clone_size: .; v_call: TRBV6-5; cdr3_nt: TGTGCCAGCAGCCAACAGGGGCGGGAGACCCAGTACTTC; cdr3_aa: CASSQQGRETQYF
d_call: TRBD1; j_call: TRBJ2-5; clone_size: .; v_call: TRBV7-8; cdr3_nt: TGTGCCAGCAGCTTAGACAGGGGCCAAGAGACCCAGTACTTC; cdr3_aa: CASSLDRGQETQYF
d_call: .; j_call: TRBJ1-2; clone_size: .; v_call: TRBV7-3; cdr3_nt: TGTGCCAGCAGCTTAACACCGACTCGAGATGGCTACACCTTC; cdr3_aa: CASSLTPTRDGYTF
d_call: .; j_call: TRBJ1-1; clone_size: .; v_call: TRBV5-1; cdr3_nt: TGCGCCAGCAGCGGGGGGGGGAACACTGAAGCTTTCTTT; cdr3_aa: CASSGGGNTEAFF
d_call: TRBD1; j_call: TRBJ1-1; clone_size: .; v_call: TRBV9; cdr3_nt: TGTGCCAGCAACAGGGGCAGGCAGAACACTGAAGCTTTCTTT; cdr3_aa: CASNRGRQNTEAFF
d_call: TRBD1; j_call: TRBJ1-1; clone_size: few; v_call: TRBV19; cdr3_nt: TGTGCCAGTAGTATATGGGGACAGTCGAACACTGAAGCTTTCTTT; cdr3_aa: CASSIWGQSNTEAFF
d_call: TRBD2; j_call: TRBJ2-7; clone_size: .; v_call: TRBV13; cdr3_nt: TGTGCCAGCAGCTTAGGTTCCAGCGGGAGCTATGGGGCCTACGAGCAGTACTTC; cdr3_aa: CASSLGSSGSYGAYEQYF
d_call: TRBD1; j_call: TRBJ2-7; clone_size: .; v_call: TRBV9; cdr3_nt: TGTGCCAGCAGCGTAGGGGACAGGCTATCCTACGAGCAGTACTTC; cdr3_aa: CASSVGDRLSYEQYF
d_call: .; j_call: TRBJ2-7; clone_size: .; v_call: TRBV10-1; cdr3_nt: TGCGCCAGCAGGAGGGGGGGAAAATACGAGCAGTACTTC; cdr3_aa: CASRRGGKYEQYF
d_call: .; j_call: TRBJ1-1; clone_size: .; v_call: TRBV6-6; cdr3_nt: TGTGCCAGCAGTTACGTGACAGCGAACACTGAAGCTTTCTTT; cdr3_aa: CASSYVTANTEAFF
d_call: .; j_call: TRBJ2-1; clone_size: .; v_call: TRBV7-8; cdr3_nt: TGTGCCAGCAGCTTGAGGGCGGGGAATAGGGGCGACAATGAGCAGTTCTTC; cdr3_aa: CASSLRAGNRGDNEQFF
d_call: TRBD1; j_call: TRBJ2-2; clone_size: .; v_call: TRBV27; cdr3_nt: TGTGCCAGCACTCGGGACAGGGTGGCCGGGGAGCTGTTTTTT; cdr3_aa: CASTRDRVAGELFF
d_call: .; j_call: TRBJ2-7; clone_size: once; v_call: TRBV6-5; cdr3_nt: TGTGCCAGCAGCCCCGGCGGTATCAACGAGCAGTACTTC; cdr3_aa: CASSPGGINEQYF
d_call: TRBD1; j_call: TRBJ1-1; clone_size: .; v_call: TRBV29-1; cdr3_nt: TGCAGCGTTGAGGCGACAGGGGGCTACACTGAAGCTTTCTTT; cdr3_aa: CSVEATGGYTEAFF
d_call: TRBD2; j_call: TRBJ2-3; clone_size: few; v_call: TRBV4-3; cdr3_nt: TGCGCCAGCAGCCAAGCCGCCAGCGGGGGGGCCGATACGCAGTATTTT; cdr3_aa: CASSQAASGGADTQYF
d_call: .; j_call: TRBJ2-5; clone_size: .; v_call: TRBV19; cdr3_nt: TGTGCCAGTAGTATGGGGGCAGGCCAAGAGACCCAGTACTTC; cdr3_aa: CASSMGAGQETQYF
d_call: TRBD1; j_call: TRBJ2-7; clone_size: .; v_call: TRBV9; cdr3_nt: TGTGCCAGCAGCCGCCGGGACAGCTACGAGCAGTACTTC; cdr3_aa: CASSRRDSYEQYF